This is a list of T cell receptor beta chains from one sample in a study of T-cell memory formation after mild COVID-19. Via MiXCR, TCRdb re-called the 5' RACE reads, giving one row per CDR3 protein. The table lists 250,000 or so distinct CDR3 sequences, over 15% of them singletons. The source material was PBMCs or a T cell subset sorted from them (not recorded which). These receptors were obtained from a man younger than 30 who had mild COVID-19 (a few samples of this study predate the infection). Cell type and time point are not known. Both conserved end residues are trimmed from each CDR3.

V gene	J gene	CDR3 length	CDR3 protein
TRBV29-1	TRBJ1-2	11	SVALQDFYGYT
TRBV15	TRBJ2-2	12	ATSRELGPRELF
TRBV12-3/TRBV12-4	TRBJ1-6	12	ASSLLAGQSPLH
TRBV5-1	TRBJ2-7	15	ASSFPSAGTNPYEQY
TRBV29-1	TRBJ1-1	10	SVRGPESEAF
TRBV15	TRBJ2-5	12	ATSRAGYQETQY
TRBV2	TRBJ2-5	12	ASSGAGYQETQY
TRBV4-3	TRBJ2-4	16	ASSLDRGARGAWNIQY
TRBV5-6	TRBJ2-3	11	ASSSRGPDTQY
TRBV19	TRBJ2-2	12	AGSTAINTGELF
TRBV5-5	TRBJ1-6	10	ASSHRDSPLH
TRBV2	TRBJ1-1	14	ASSLLGAALNTEAF
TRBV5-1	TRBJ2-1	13	ASSLEASGLVEQF
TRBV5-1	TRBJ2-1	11	ASSFAGYHEQF
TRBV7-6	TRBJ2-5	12	ASSPRWAQETQY
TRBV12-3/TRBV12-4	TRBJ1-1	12	ASNLQGGITEAF
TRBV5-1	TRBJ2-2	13	ASRVPGGSTGELF
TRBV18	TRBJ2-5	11	ASSPQGKETQY
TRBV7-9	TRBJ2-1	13	ASSLAGGAGNEQF
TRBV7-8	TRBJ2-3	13	ASSLRTGGWDTQY
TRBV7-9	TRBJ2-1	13	ASSDGGAYGNEQF
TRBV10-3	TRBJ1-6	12	AIQGTGGRSPLH
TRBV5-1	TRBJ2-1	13	TSTLLDVRYNEQF
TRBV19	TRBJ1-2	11	ASSTPSVYGYT
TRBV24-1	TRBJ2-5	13	ATITPRGQQETQY
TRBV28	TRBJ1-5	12	ASSWTGPGQPQH
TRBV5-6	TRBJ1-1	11	ASSSTGVTEAF
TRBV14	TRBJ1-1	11	ASSQDGRASAF
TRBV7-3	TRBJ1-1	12	ASSLQEGYTEAF
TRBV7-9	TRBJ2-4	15	ASSLFAAGDSPDIQY
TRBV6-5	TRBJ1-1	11	ASRRIRYTEAF
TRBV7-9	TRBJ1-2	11	ASSLVQINGYT
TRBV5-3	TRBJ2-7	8	ARLSCEQY
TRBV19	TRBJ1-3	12	ASSSIVHGNTIY
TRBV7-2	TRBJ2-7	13	ASSLRAPHSYEQY
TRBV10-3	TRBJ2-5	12	AIKRQGDQETQY
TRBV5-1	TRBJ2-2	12	ASSGGPYTGELF
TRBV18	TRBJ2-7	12	ASSRGEGSYEQY
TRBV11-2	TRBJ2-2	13	ASSLVRGRAGELF
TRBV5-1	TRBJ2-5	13	ASSMLAGGQETQY
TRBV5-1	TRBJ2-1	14	ASSLAGGPGHNEQF
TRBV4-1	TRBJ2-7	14	ASSQEVGTAWGEQY
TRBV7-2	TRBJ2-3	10	ASSPFQDTQY
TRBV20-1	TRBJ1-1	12	SARSWTGLTEAF
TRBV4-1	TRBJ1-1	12	ASSPPVRDREAF
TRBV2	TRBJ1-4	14	ASSPLTWETNEKLF
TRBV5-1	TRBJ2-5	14	ASSLFLGSGRETQY
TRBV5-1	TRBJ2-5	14	ASSLDSQTALETQY
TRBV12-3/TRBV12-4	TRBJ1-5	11	ASSPRTSHPQH
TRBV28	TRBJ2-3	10	ASSQGQPTQY
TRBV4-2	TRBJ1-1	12	ASSYDRVNTEAF
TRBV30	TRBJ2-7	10	AWTLGGGEQY
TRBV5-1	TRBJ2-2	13	ASSGGHRGSGELF
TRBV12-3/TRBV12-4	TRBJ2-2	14	ASTTPTWKVVGELF
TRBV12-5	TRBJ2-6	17	ASAGSYPGHSSGANVLT